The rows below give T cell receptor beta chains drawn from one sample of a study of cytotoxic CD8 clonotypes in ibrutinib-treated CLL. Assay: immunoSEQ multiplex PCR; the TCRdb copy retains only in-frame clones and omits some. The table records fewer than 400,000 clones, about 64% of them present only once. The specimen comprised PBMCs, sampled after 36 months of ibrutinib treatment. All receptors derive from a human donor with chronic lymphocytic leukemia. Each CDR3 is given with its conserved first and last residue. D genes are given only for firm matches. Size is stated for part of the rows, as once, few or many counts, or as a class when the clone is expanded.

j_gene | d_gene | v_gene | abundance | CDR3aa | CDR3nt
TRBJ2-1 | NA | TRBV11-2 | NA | CASSLTNEQFF | TGTGCCAGCAGCTTGACCAATGAGCAGTTCTTC
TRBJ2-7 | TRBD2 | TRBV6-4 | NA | CAGSGRENFHEQYF | TGTGCAGGTTCAGGGCGGGAGAATTTCCACGAGCAGTACTTC
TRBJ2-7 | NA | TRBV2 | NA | CSGASSYEQYF | TGTTCGGGGGCCTCCTCCTACGAGCAGTACTTC
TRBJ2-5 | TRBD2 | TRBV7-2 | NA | CASSPRGSGRQETQYF | TGTGCCAGCAGCCCTCGGGGTAGCGGGAGGCAAGAGACCCAGTACTTC
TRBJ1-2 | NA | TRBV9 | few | CASSAGDGSYGYTF | TGTGCCAGCAGCGCCGGAGACGGGAGCTATGGCTACACCTTC
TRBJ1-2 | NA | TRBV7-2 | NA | CASSPDRTNYGYTF | TGTGCCAGCAGCCCAGACAGGACCAACTATGGCTACACCTTC
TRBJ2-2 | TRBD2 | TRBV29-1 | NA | CSVVAGGEINGELFF | TGCAGCGTTGTCGCGGGAGGGGAAATAAATGGGGAGCTGTTTTTT
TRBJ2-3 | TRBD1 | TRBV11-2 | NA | CASSHLPKTGSPDTQYF | TGTGCCAGCAGCCACCTCCCTAAGACAGGGTCCCCAGATACGCAGTATTTT
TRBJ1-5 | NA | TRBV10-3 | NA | CAISARDIEYNQPQHF | TGTGCCATCAGCGCACGGGACATTGAGTACAATCAGCCCCAGCATTTT
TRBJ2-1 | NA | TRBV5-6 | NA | CASSSSPFNYNEQFF | TGTGCCAGCAGCTCTTCCCCGTTTAATTACAATGAGCAGTTCTTC
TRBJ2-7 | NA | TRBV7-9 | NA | CASSPGVLSNYEQYF | TGTGCCAGCAGCCCCGGGGTGTTATCCAACTACGAGCAGTACTTC
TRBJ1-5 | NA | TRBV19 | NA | CASSIGGREPQHF | TGTGCCAGTAGTATAGGGGGACGTGAGCCCCAGCATTTT
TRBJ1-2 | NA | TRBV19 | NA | CASSLRGGYTF | TGTGCCAGTAGTTTGCGTGGTGGCTACACCTTC
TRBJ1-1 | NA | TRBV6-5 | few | CASSIEQENTEAFF | TGTGCCAGCAGCATCGAACAGGAGAACACTGAAGCTTTCTTT
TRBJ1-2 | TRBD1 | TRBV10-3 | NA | CAIIGQGGNGYTF | TGTGCCATCATAGGACAGGGGGGTAATGGCTACACCTTC
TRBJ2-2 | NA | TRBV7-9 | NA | CASSNVEGPPFF | TGTGCCAGCAGCAATGTGGAAGGCCCGCCGTTTTTT
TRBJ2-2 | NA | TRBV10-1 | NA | CASSLTGSTGELFF | TGCGCCAGCAGTCTAACAGGGAGCACCGGGGAGCTGTTTTTT
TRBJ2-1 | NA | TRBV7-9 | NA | CASIPGGKEQFF | TGTGCCAGCATCCCGGGTGGAAAGGAGCAGTTCTTC
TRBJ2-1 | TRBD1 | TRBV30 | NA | CARPGQVNNEQFF | TGTGCCAGACCGGGACAGGTCAACAATGAGCAGTTCTTC
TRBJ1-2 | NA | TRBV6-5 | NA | CASSYAGLAGYTF | TGTGCCAGCAGTTACGCGGGCCTGGCGGGCTACACCTTC
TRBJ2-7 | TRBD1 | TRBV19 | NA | CASSTYPGQGNKYF | TGTGCCAGCTCAACTTATCCGGGACAGGGGAATAAGTACTTC
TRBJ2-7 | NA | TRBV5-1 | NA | CASSSTSGEQYF | TGCGCCAGCAGCTCCACATCGGGCGAGCAGTACTTC
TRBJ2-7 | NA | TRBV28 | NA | CASSLSQGFYEQYF | TGTGCCAGCAGTTTGAGTCAGGGGTTCTACGAGCAGTACTTC
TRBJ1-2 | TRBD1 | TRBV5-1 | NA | CASSWGQTYGYTF | TGCGCCAGCAGCTGGGGACAGACCTATGGCTACACCTTC
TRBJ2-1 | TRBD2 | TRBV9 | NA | CASSVGLAGGNEQFF | TGTGCCAGCAGCGTAGGACTAGCGGGGGGCAATGAGCAGTTCTTC
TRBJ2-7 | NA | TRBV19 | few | CASSAGGEDYEQYF | TGTGCCAGTAGTGCCGGTGGGGAGGACTACGAGCAGTACTTC
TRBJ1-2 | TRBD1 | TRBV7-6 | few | CASSLDRGSGYTF | TGTGCCAGCAGCTTAGACAGGGGGAGCGGCTACACCTTC
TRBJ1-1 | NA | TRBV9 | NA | CASSVFRGGGRNTEAFF | TGTGCCAGCAGCGTATTCCGGGGAGGAGGGAGGAACACTGAAGCTTTCTTT
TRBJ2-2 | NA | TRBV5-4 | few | CASSLGTELGKLFF | TGTGCCAGCAGCTTGGGGACGGAGTTGGGAAAGCTGTTTTTT
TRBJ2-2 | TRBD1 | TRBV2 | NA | CASSKASGGPWGELFF | TGTGCCAGCAGTAAAGCTTCAGGGGGACCCTGGGGGGAGCTGTTTTTT
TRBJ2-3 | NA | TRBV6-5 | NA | CASSSLGRLGTDTQYF | TGTGCCAGCAGTTCCCTCGGGAGACTAGGCACAGATACGCAGTATTTT
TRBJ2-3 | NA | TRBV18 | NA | CASSPPQGFTDTQYF | TGTGCCAGCTCACCGCCACAGGGTTTCACAGATACGCAGTATTTT
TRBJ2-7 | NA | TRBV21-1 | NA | CASSKGPGAPIVNEQYF | TGTGCCAGCAGCAAAGGGCCCGGGGCCCCGATCGTCAACGAGCAGTACTTC
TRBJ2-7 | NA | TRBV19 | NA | CASSISGGGAHSSYEQYF | TGTGCCAGTAGTATTTCAGGAGGGGGCGCTCATAGCTCCTACGAGCAGTACTTC
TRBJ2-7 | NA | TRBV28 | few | CASKGGGEQYF | TGTGCCAGCAAAGGAGGGGGCGAGCAGTACTTC
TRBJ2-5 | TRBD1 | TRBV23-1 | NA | CASSHPPGDSQETQYF | TGCGCCAGCAGTCACCCCCCCGGGGACAGCCAAGAGACCCAGTACTTC
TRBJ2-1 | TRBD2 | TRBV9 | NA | CASSVETSGYNEQFF | TGTGCCAGCAGCGTCGAGACTAGCGGCTACAATGAGCAGTTCTTC
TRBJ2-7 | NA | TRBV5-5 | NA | CASSSGVSYEQYF | TGTGCCAGCAGCTCAGGGGTCTCCTACGAGCAGTACTTC
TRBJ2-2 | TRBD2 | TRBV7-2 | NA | CASRPASGRATGELFF | TGTGCCAGCAGGCCAGCCAGCGGGAGGGCCACCGGGGAGCTGTTTTTT
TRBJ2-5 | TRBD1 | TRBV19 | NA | CASSIDRTGRETQYF | TGTGCCAGTAGTATAGACCGGACAGGGCGAGAGACCCAGTACTTC
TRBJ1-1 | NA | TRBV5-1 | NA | CASSLWGTPGLDDTEAFF | TGCGCCAGCAGCTTGTGGGGGACCCCAGGGCTTGATGACACTGAAGCTTTCTTT
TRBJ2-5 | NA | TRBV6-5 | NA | CASSDSRFEETQYF | TGTGCCAGCAGTGACTCTCGATTCGAAGAGACCCAGTACTTC
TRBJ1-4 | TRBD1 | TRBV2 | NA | CASSGDRGHEKLFF | TGTGCCAGCAGTGGGGACAGGGGTCATGAAAAACTGTTTTTT
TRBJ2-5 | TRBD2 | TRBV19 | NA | CASSRLAGATWLETQYF | TGTGCCAGTAGTAGACTAGCGGGGGCAACCTGGTTGGAGACCCAGTACTTC
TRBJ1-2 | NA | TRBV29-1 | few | CSAGGVGEPSGYTF | TGCAGCGCGGGTGGTGTGGGGGAGCCTTCTGGCTACACCTTC
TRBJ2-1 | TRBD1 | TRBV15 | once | CATSKGQGANEQFF | TGTGCCACCAGCAAGGGACAGGGGGCTAATGAGCAGTTCTTC
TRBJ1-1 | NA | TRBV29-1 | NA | CSVEQGRAFF | TGCAGCGTTGAGCAGGGGCGAGCTTTCTTT
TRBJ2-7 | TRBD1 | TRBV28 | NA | CASTPGQMVSYEQYF | TGTGCCAGCACCCCGGGACAGATGGTTTCCTACGAGCAGTACTTC
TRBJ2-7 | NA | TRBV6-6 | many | CASSYLLSAYEQYF | TGTGCCAGCAGTTACCTCCTCAGCGCCTACGAGCAGTACTTC
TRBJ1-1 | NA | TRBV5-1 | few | CASSFVTGGTEAFF | TGCGCCAGCAGCTTTGTCACCGGGGGCACTGAAGCTTTCTTT
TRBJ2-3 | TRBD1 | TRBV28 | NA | CASFQGGTDTQYF | TGTGCCAGCTTTCAGGGGGGCACAGATACGCAGTATTTT
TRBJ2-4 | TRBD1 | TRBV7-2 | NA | CASSLGTGSGNIQYF | TGTGCCAGCAGCTTAGGGACAGGGAGTGGAAACATTCAGTACTTC
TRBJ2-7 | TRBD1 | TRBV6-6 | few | CASSYRSTGGSYEQYF | TGTGCCAGCAGTTACCGCTCGACAGGGGGGTCCTACGAGCAGTACTTC
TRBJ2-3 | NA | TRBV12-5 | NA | CASGFSPADTQYF | TGTGCTAGTGGTTTTAGTCCCGCAGATACGCAGTATTTT
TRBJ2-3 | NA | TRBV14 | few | CASSQDRTTDTQYF | TGTGCCAGCAGCCAAGATCGGACCACAGATACGCAGTATTTT
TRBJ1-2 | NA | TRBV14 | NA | CASSQDSRYGYTF | TGTGCCAGCAGCCAAGACAGCCGATATGGCTACACCTTC
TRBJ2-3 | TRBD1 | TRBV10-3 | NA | CAISGDSPDTQYF | TGTGCCATCAGTGGGGACAGCCCAGATACGCAGTATTTT